The 19 T cell receptor beta chains below all came from one sample that was sequenced in a study of CD8 T cells in Susac syndrome. RNA, at about 0.45 to 1 ug, was reverse transcribed with random hexamers. MiXCR, run by TCRdb on the immunoSEQ multiplex PCR reads, gives a single entry per CDR3 protein. The table has fewer than 300,000 distinct CDR3 sequences, 70% to 90% seen once. Sequencing input: CD8+ T cells from PBMCs. All receptors derive from a human donor with multiple sclerosis.

The rearrangement joins TRBV20-1 to TRBJ1-6; D unclear. The CDR3 has 17 amino acids. V shed 0 bases and J shed 0 bases, with 12 bases lying between them. Germline-derived CDR1 and CDR2 are DFQATT and SNEGSKA (reference sequence). CDR3 DNA: TGCAGTGCTAGAGATCGACTCAACAGCTCCTATAATTCACCCCTCCACTTT. It encodes CSARDRLNSSYNSPLHF.

The J gene is TRBJ2-7, the V gene TRBV29-1; TRBD2 is a possible D gene (5 bases). CDR3 length equals 16 residues. V gave up 1 base and J gave up 1 base, with 17 bases separating them. CDR1 is SQVTM, CDR2 ANQGSEA, per germline. CDR3 DNA sequence: TGCAGCGTTGAAGTCCTCGGACTCCTCGGGTCCTACGAGCAGTACTTC. This encodes CSVEVLGLLGSYEQYF.

This chain connects TRBV19 to TRBJ2-7; D not certain. With 3 bases removed from V and 2 bases from J, the gap between germline ends came to 8 bases. The CDR3 covers 13 residues. Per germline, CDR1 LNHDA and CDR2 SQIVND (reference sequence). In nucleotides, the CDR3 is TGTGCCAGTAGTATTGGCAGCACCTACGAGCAGTACTTC. Translation gives CASSIGSTYEQYF.

This clonotype was seen only once. The gene calls are TRBV27 and TRBJ2-1; 14 bases are shared with TRBD2. The V gene's germline CDR1 is MNHEY and CDR2 SMNVEV (reference sequence). J lost 9 bases, V lost 5 bases, and 9 bases had no gene match. The CDR3 is 16 amino acids. In DNA, the CDR3 is TGTGCCAGCAGTAGACCGGGACTAGCGGGAGCAGGTGAGCAGTTCTTC. Translation: CASSRPGLAGAGEQFF.

The chain employs TRBV2 and TRBJ1-1, with D unclear. The CDR3 is 13 amino acids. The V end was cut by 7 bases, the J end by 5 bases, with 14 bases between. The germline CDR1 and CDR2 sequences are SNHLY and FYNNEI. The DNA of the CDR3 is TGTGCCAGCACCGTGGGTATCCGGACTGAAGCTTTCTTT. It encodes CASTVGIRTEAFF.

The rearrangement uses TRBV3-1 and TRBJ2-1; 8 bases are shared with TRBD2. V shed 4 bases, J shed 3 bases, and the junction held 5 bases outside the gene matches. Per the germline V gene, CDR1 is LGHDT and CDR2 is YNNKEL (reference sequence). CDR3 length: 15 residues. The CDR3 DNA reads as TGTGCCAGCAGCCGGGGAGCGGGAGACTACAATGAGCAGTTCTTC. Translation: CASSRGAGDYNEQFF.

The chain recombines TRBV4-1 with TRBJ2-7; 9 nucleotides align to TRBD1. The germline CDR1 and CDR2 sequences are MGHRA and YSYEKL. The length of the CDR3 is 16 residues. V shed 0 bases and J 4 bases; nucleotides not matched to a gene: 7. DNA for the CDR3: TGCGCCAGCAGCCAAGAGTCCGGGACAGGGTTATACGAGCAGTACTTC. Protein: CASSQESGTGLYEQYF.

This clonotype was counted a single time. The chain has TRBV12-3 or TRBV12-4 and TRBJ2-1; TRBD2 matches at 13 bases. V lost 6 bases and J lost 4; bases outside the gene matches: 9. This CDR3 contains 17 residues. This CDR3 reads CASRAPRTSGSYNEQFF. CDR3 DNA sequence: TGTGCCAGCAGAGCACCGAGGACTAGCGGGAGTTACAATGAGCAGTTCTTC.

This sequence joins TRBV27 and TRBJ1-6; 8 bases match TRBD1. Germline V gene sequence: CDR1 MNHEY, CDR2 SMNVEV (reference sequence). The CDR3 is 14 amino acids. Trimming cost V 5 bases and J 10 bases; bases outside gene matches: 7. DNA for the CDR3: TGTGCCAGCAGTCTCGCAGGGGGCGGATCACCCCTCCACTTT. Translation gives CASSLAGGGSPLHF.

CDR3 sequence reads: CSAPLGTSGSGEQFF. The CDR3, as DNA: TGCAGTGCACCCCTCGGGACTAGCGGGAGTGGTGAGCAGTTCTTC. This chain links TRBV20-1 with TRBJ2-1; 14 bases align to TRBD2. The V and J ends lost 6 bases and 9 bases, in that order; junction bases with no gene match: 10. The CDR3 is 15 amino acids. The germline gives CDR1 DFQATT, CDR2 SNEGSKA (reference sequence).

V is TRBV13 and J is TRBJ2-7; tentatively, D is TRBD1 (5 bases). This CDR3 has 14 residues. V lost 5 bases, J lost 8 bases, and 19 bases lay in between. Germline V gene lookup returns CDR1 PRHDT and CDR2 FYEKMQ (reference sequence). DNA for the CDR3: TGTGCCAGCAGCCAGACAGTGAACCCCGCCCAGCAGTACTTC. This sequence encodes CASSQTVNPAQQYF.

The chain joins TRBV7-6 to TRBJ2-5, with D perhaps TRBD1 (6 bases). Trimming left V 4 bases short and J 2 bases short, with 17 bases between. The CDR3 sequence is 16 residues long. The germline V gene encodes CDR1 SGHVS and CDR2 FNYEAQ. The CDR3 loop reads CASSSPLRDRQETQYF. CDR3 in DNA: TGTGCCAGCAGCTCCCCGCTCCGTGACAGGCAAGAGACCCAGTACTTC.

This chain uses TRBV7-9 with TRBJ2-3, with D uncertain. Germline V gives CDR1 SEHNR, CDR2 FQNEAQ (reference sequence). V was pared by 8 bases and J by 0 bases, with 15 bases between. There are 15 residues in the CDR3. CDR3 loop: CASGKPVPSTDTQYF. For the CDR3, the DNA is TGTGCCAGCGGCAAACCAGTACCTAGCACAGATACGCAGTATTTT.

The rearrangement uses TRBV21-1 and TRBJ2-5; TRBD2, the table's D call, was not compared with the DNA. TRBV21-1 is tagged as a pseudogene. CDR3 length: 17 residues. CDR3 nucleotides: TGTGCCAGCAGCCCATCCGGGACTAGCGATCGACAAGAGACCCAGTACTTC. Protein product: CASSPSGTSDRQETQYF.

This clonotype was found a few times. The V call is TRBV11-2, the J call TRBJ2-7; TRBD2 might be the D (5 bases). Deletions cut 5 bases from V and 5 bases from J, with 10 bases between. The CDR3 has 12 amino acids. Germline V lookup: CDR1 SGHAT, CDR2 FQNNGV. This chain's CDR3 is CASSQGGHEQYF. The CDR3 DNA is TGTGCCAGCAGCCAAGGAGGACACGAGCAGTACTTC.

The V and J genes are TRBV27 and TRBJ2-7; a weak D match, TRBD1 (6 bases). The V end lost 8 bases, the J end lost 3 bases, and 14 bases lay between the germline ends. The CDR3 covers 13 residues. CDR1 is MNHEY and CDR2 is SMNVEV in the germline V gene (reference sequence). The CDR3: CASGRQVLYEQYF. DNA of the CDR3: TGTGCCAGCGGGCGACAGGTCCTCTACGAGCAGTACTTC.

This sequence joins TRBV2 and TRBJ2-5; unclear D gene. The germline V gene encodes CDR1 SNHLY and CDR2 FYNNEI. CDR3 length: 9 amino acids. V gave up 6 bases and J gave up 5 bases, with 1 base separating them. The CDR3 region has the DNA TGTGCCAGCAGGGAGACCCAGTACTTC. The encoded protein is CASRETQYF.

The V gene is TRBV28, the J gene TRBJ2-2; D might be TRBD1 (6 bases). The germline gives CDR1 MDHEN, CDR2 SYDVKM. The CDR3 sequence is 15 residues long. The V end lost 8 bases, the J end lost 5 bases, and 18 bases lay between the germline ends. This CDR3 is CASYRVAAGTGELFF. The CDR3 DNA reads TGTGCCAGCTACAGGGTGGCGGCTGGAACCGGGGAGCTGTTTTTT.

The CDR3 DNA sequence: TGTGCCAGTAGTATAGATCCCCGGGGCGTCAATCAGCCCCAGCATTTT. Amino acids: CASSIDPRGVNQPQHF. The rearrangement uses TRBV19 and TRBJ1-5, with D possibly being TRBD1 (5 bases). Between the trimmed V and J ends, which lost 0 bases and 3 bases, there was a span of 12 bases. This CDR3 comprises 16 residues. Germline values: CDR1 LNHDA, CDR2 SQIVND (reference sequence).